The 26 T cell receptor beta chains below all came from one sample that was sequenced in a study of response to subunit inactivated influenza vaccine. TCRdb itself ran the RT-PCR reads through MiXCR, one entry per CDR3 protein. The sample lists about 780,000 distinct CDR3 sequences; about 18% were seen once. The specimen comprised PBMCs from blood, sampled roughly 5 days after vaccination. These receptors came from a man in his fifties who received an inactivated influenza vaccine.

The J gene is TRBJ2-1, the V gene TRBV10-2; TRBD1 might be the D (6 bases). The CDR3 runs 15 residues. Germline CDR1 reads WSHSY; CDR2 reads SAAADI. Trimming removed 2 bases at V and 4 bases at J, with 12 bases between. CDR3 amino acids: CASSEGQRTYNEQFF. The DNA of the CDR3 is TGCGCCAGCAGTGAGGGACAGAGGACTTACAATGAGCAGTTCTTC.

In its sample, this clonotype was seen many times. The V call is TRBV18, the J call TRBJ2-1; D could derive from TRBD1 or TRBD2 (5 bases each). Germline CDR1 reads KGHSH; CDR2 reads LQKENI. The CDR3 extends over 12 amino acids. V was shortened by 8 bases and J by 5 bases, with 10 bases between the two germline ends. The CDR3 is CASSPGHNEQFF. As DNA, the CDR3 is TGTGCCAGCAGCCCGGGGCACAATGAGCAGTTCTTC.

The V and J genes are TRBV11-1 and TRBJ2-3, with 9 bases matching TRBD2. This CDR3 spans 20 amino acids. The ends lost 5 bases at V and 2 bases at J; junction bases unmatched: 20. CDR1 and CDR2 (germline): SGHAT, FQDESV (reference sequence). In DNA form, the CDR3 reads TGTGCCAGCAGCGTTATACCCCGTGAGAGGCTAGCGGGGTTCACAGATACGCAGTATTTT. Translating it yields CASSVIPRERLAGFTDTQYF.

This clonotype has more than one count but fewer than ten. The V call is TRBV5-6, the J call TRBJ2-3; D may correspond to TRBD1 or TRBD2 (5 bases each). V dropped 4 bases and J dropped 2 bases, with 20 bases sitting between them. This CDR3 is 17 amino acids long. Germline CDR1 SGHDT, CDR2 YYEEEE. CDR3: CASSEQLGGDLTDTQYF. The CDR3 nucleotides read TGTGCCAGCAGCGAGCAGCTTGGGGGTGACCTCACAGATACGCAGTATTTT. The complete variable domain, with remaining parts taken from reference TRBV5-6 and TRBJ2-3, reads DAGVTQSPTHLIKTRGQQVTLRCSPKSGHDTVSWYQQALGQGPQFIFQYYEEEERQRGNFPDRFSGHQFPNYSSELNVNALLLGDSALYLCASSEQLGGDLTDTQYFGPGTRLTVL.

In its sample, this clonotype was seen a few times. The rearrangement joins TRBV20-1 to TRBJ2-7; D is possibly TRBD2 (7 bases). With 5 bases removed from V and 2 bases from J, the gap between germline ends came to 16 bases. The CDR3 runs 14 residues. Germline V lookup: CDR1 DFQATT, CDR2 SNEGSKA (reference sequence). The chain's CDR3 is CSASSGGYPYEQYF. CDR3 DNA sequence: TGCAGTGCTTCTTCGGGGGGCTATCCCTACGAGCAGTACTTC.

The chain couples TRBV28 to TRBJ2-5; no definite D call. The CDR3 covers 18 residues. Germline CDR1 is MDHEN and CDR2 is SYDVKM. Trimming shortened V by 2 bases and J by 2 bases, and 21 bases separated the two germline ends. CDR3 in amino acids: CASSLVTTEWANQETQYF. The CDR3 DNA reads TGTGCCAGCAGTTTAGTAACGACGGAGTGGGCGAATCAAGAGACCCAGTACTTC.

This clonotype was found a few times. The chain is built from TRBV12-3 or TRBV12-4 and TRBJ2-7; 9 nucleotides match TRBD2. V was clipped by 3 bases and J by 2 bases; unmatched bases: 5. This CDR3 spans 15 amino acids. CDR3 sequence reads: CASSFRSSGAYEQYF. CDR3 sequence (DNA): TGTGCCAGCAGTTTTCGGTCTAGCGGGGCCTACGAGCAGTACTTC.

This chain links TRBV13 with TRBJ1-1; D is uncertain. With 3 bases removed from V and 5 bases from J, the gap between germline ends came to 7 bases. The CDR3 has 12 amino acids. Germline loops: CDR1 PRHDT, CDR2 FYEKMQ (reference sequence). CDR3 nucleotide sequence: TGTGCCAGCAGCTTCGGTCGTACTGAAGCTTTCTTT. Translated, it gives CASSFGRTEAFF.

This clonotype was counted a few times. The rearrangement joins TRBV7-3 to TRBJ2-1, with 8 bases aligning to TRBD2. J lost 8 bases, V lost 3 bases, and 3 bases had no gene match. Germline V gene data show CDR1 as SGHTA and CDR2 as FQGTGA. This CDR3 has 13 amino acids. The CDR3 loop is CASSLGGRHEQFF. The DNA of the CDR3 is TGTGCCAGCAGCTTGGGCGGGAGGCATGAGCAGTTCTTC.

The chain employs TRBV20-1 and TRBJ2-2, with D unresolved. Germline V gene lookup returns CDR1 DFQATT and CDR2 SNEGSKA (reference sequence). Deletions cut 6 bases from V and 5 bases from J, with 16 bases between. The CDR3 covers 14 residues. The CDR3 DNA reads as TGCAGTGCCCCCCGGACCATGTCTACCGGGGAGCTGTTTTTT. This codes for CSAPRTMSTGELFF.

This clonotype was observed at least ten times. The CDR3 here is CASSPTGGLSYNEQFF. The DNA of the CDR3 is TGCGCCAGCAGCCCTACAGGGGGTCTCTCCTACAATGAGCAGTTCTTC. The chain has TRBV5-1 and TRBJ2-1, with TRBD1 matching over 8 bases. The length of the CDR3 is 16 residues. From germline, CDR1 is SGHRS and CDR2 YFSETQ. V lost 4 bases to trimming and J lost 0 bases; unmatched junction nucleotides: 6.

The chain links TRBV27 to TRBJ2-5; D is uncertain. This CDR3 spans 15 amino acids. Germline V lookup: CDR1 MNHEY, CDR2 SMNVEV (reference sequence). V lost 8 bases and J lost 1, with 17 bases in between. The CDR3, as DNA: TGTGCCAGCGGCTTTTTGGGTACTCGCCAAGAGACCCAGTACTTC. Its protein product is CASGFLGTRQETQYF.

In its sample, this clonotype was seen a few times. The chain is built from TRBV7-2 and TRBJ1-1; D is unclear. This CDR3 has 16 amino acids. V dropped 1 base and J dropped 1 base, with 13 bases sitting between them. The germline gives CDR1 SGHTA, CDR2 FQGNSA. The CDR3 is CASSLEGRRRNTEAFF. The CDR3 DNA reads TGTGCCAGCAGCTTAGAGGGCCGGAGAAGGAACACTGAAGCTTTCTTT.

This clonotype was seen more than once but under ten times. The CDR3 sequence: CATSPSRVAGGVETQYF. The CDR3, as DNA: TGTGCCACCAGCCCGAGTAGGGTAGCGGGAGGTGTAGAGACCCAGTACTTC. The chain carries TRBV15 and TRBJ2-5; 10 bases map to TRBD2. There are 17 residues in the CDR3. The junction had 13 bases not matched to a gene; V was cut back by 5 bases and J by 4 bases. Germline loops: CDR1 LNHNV, CDR2 YYDKDF (reference sequence).

This clonotype was recorded a few times. This rearrangement joins TRBV20-1 to TRBJ2-5; TRBD1 aligns across 9 bases. V shed 4 bases, J shed 4 bases, and the junction held 7 bases outside the gene matches. Germline V gene lookup returns CDR1 DFQATT and CDR2 SNEGSKA (reference sequence). The CDR3 runs 14 residues. The CDR3: CSATGTGLAETQYF. CDR3 in DNA: TGCAGTGCTACCGGGACAGGGTTGGCAGAGACCCAGTACTTC.

This chain links TRBV7-2 with TRBJ2-3, with 10 bases fitting TRBD1. Trimming took 5 bases from V and 1 from J; bases not matched to a gene: 6. Per germline, CDR1 SGHTA and CDR2 FQGNSA. The CDR3 has 16 amino acids. The CDR3 region has the DNA TGTGCCAGCAGCCCGGGACAGGGGAAAGGCACAGATACGCAGTATTTT. Translation gives CASSPGQGKGTDTQYF.

This clonotype has just a few counts. This chain uses TRBV18 with TRBJ2-2; D unclear. The V and J ends lost 4 bases and 4 bases respectively, with 13 bases between them. Per germline, CDR1 KGHSH and CDR2 LQKENI. The CDR3 has 15 amino acids. CDR3 in DNA: TGTGCCAGCTCACTTGGACCTTTCCTCACCGGGGAGCTGTTTTTT. It translates to CASSLGPFLTGELFF.

At least ten counts were recorded for this clonotype. V usage is TRBV4-3 and J usage is TRBJ1-6; D call uncertain. Germline-derived CDR1 and CDR2 are LGHNA and YSLEER. This CDR3 contains 16 residues. V dropped 0 bases and J dropped 3 bases, with 9 bases sitting between them. CDR3 protein: CASSQELRSYNSPLHF. As DNA, the CDR3 is TGCGCCAGCAGCCAAGAGCTCAGAAGCTATAATTCACCCCTCCACTTT.

The chain carries TRBV12-3 or TRBV12-4 and TRBJ2-4, with 9 bases identical to TRBD2. The junction had 8 bases not matched to a gene; V was cut back by 11 bases and J by 9 bases. The CDR3 covers 12 residues. CDR3 region: CASGGGVFIQYF. For the CDR3, the DNA is TGTGCCTCGGGCGGGGGGGTCTTCATTCAGTACTTC.

This clonotype was picked up one time. V gene TRBV4-3 combines with J gene TRBJ2-1; TRBD1 agrees at 12 bases. The trim removed 1 base at V and 8 bases at J, leaving 6 bases unmatched. The germline V gene encodes CDR1 LGHNA and CDR2 YSLEER. There are 16 residues in the CDR3. The CDR3 here is CASSQGPGQGAYEQFF. Written as DNA, the CDR3 is TGCGCCAGCAGCCAAGGGCCGGGACAGGGGGCTTATGAGCAGTTCTTC.

CDR3 DNA sequence: TGTGCCAGCAGCCCAGAAGCGGGACAGGGCACTGAAGCTTTCTTT. This gives the protein CASSPEAGQGTEAFF. The J gene is TRBJ1-1, the V gene TRBV5-4; 9 bases align to TRBD1. V was clipped by 4 bases and J by 4 bases; unmatched bases: 8. CDR3 length: 15 amino acids. The V gene's germline CDR1 is SGHNT and CDR2 YYREEE (reference sequence).

This clonotype was picked up one time. The V and J genes are TRBV6-2 or TRBV6-3 and TRBJ1-3; D is possibly TRBD1 (5 bases). Per germline, CDR1 MNHEY and CDR2 SVGEGT. The V end was cut by 7 bases, the J end by 3 bases, with 13 bases between. This CDR3 spans 14 amino acids. For the CDR3, the DNA is TGTGCCAGCACAGGACATGGCGGTGGAAACACCATATATTTT. Amino acid sequence: CASTGHGGGNTIYF.

This clonotype appeared a few times. The J gene is TRBJ2-3, the V gene TRBV20-1, with 8 bases fitting TRBD2. Trimming cost V 1 base and J 2 bases; bases outside gene matches: 11. This CDR3 contains 17 residues. Germline-derived CDR1 and CDR2 are DFQATT and SNEGSKA (reference sequence). CDR3 in DNA: TGCAGTGCTAGAGGAGGGGTAGCGGGGACTTTCACAGATACGCAGTATTTT. It specifies CSARGGVAGTFTDTQYF.

In its sample, this clonotype was seen a few times. V gene TRBV12-3 or TRBV12-4 combines with J gene TRBJ2-2, with 8 bases fitting TRBD1. The V segment lost 6 bases and the J segment 4 bases; nucleotides outside the gene matches: 10. This CDR3 is 16 amino acids long. Here the CDR3 reads CASRLTGQGVTGELFF. In nucleotides, the CDR3 is TGTGCCAGCAGACTGACCGGACAGGGTGTCACCGGGGAGCTGTTTTTT.

This rearrangement joins TRBV7-6 to TRBJ2-1; 11 bases map to TRBD2. After removal of 4 bases from V and 4 bases from J, the junction contained 6 bases not matched to a gene. CDR1 SGHVS and CDR2 FNYEAQ come from the germline V gene. The CDR3 is made up of 16 amino acids. The CDR3 nucleotides are TGTGCCAGCAGCTCGGGTACTAGCGGGGGATACAATGAGCAGTTCTTC. Amino acids: CASSSGTSGGYNEQFF.

The chain carries TRBV10-3 and TRBJ2-2; 12 bases fit TRBD2. This CDR3 comprises 14 residues. Trimming at V came to 6 bases and at J to 5 bases, leaving 1 base not matched to a gene. Germline CDR1 is ENHRY and CDR2 is SYGVKD. Here the CDR3 reads CAIRGTSGTGELFF. For the CDR3, the DNA is TGTGCCATCAGGGGGACTAGCGGGACCGGGGAGCTGTTTTTT.